This T cell receptor beta chain was sequenced for a study of T cells in localized non-small cell lung cancer. Germline CDR1 reads SGHDT; CDR2 reads YYEEEE. The germline V and J ends were trimmed by 4 bases and 3 bases, with 10 bases remaining between them. The CDR3 is made up of 13 amino acids. Study conclusions and caveats: A higher density of T cells in blood coincided with extended overall survival. A median of roughly 50 of the top 100 tumor clones appeared in adjacent lung, which was paired and uninvolved. Uninvolved nearby lung showed the greatest T cell clonality, exceeding that found in tumor.

TCRdb keeps only in-frame clones here, not all; method: immunoSEQ multiplex PCR. The repertoire holds around 29,000 clones, about 88% seen once, with 10% to 15% in the top ten. A word on this clone: Its antigen is not known.

This material consisted of peripheral blood, taken before any cancer treatment. The clonotype originates from a female donor aged 60 or older with stage III squamous cell lung carcinoma. The chain recombines TRBV5-6 with TRBJ1-1; D is unclear. DNA of the CDR3: TGTGCCAGCAGCCCTAAAGTGCACACTGAAGCTTTCTTT. Translated, it gives CASSPKVHTEAFF.